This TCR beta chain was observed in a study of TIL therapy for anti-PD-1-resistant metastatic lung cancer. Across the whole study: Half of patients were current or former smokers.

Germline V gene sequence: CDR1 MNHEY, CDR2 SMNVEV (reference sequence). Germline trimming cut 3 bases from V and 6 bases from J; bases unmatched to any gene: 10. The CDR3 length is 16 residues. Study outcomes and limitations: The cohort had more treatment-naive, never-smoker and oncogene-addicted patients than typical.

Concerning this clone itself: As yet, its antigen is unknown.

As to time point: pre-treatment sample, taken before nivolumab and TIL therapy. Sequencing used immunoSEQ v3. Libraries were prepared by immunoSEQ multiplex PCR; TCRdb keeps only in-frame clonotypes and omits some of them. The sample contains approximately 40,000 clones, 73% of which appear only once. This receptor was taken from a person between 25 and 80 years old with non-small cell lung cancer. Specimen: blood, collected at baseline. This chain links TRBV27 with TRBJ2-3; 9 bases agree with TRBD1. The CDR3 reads CASSLGTGWGGDTQYF. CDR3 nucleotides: TGTGCCAGCAGTTTGGGGACAGGGTGGGGAGGGGATACGCAGTATTTT.